This is a list of T cell receptor beta chains from one sample in a study of blood T cell repertoires in COVID-19. Sequencing used immunoSEQ multiplex PCR; TCRdb keeps in-frame clones, though not all of them. The sample records 65,000 to 85,000 clones, approximately 87% being singletons. The source material was peripheral blood. Receptors were obtained from a human donor in a cohort sampled during active COVID-19. Both conserved end residues are part of each CDR3. D genes are given only for firm matches. A row's size may be missing; if present it is once, few, many or a size class.

clone size	V gene	J gene	D gene	CDR3 DNA	CDR3 protein
once	TRBV19	TRBJ2-7	TRBD1	TGTGCCAGTAGTATACAAACAGGGGGCTCCTACGAGCAGTACTTC	CASSIQTGGSYEQYF
once	TRBV7-9	TRBJ2-1	-	TGTGCCAGCAGCCCGGGGACTTACCGCTCCTACAATGAGCAGTTCTTC	CASSPGTYRSYNEQFF
-	TRBV4-2	TRBJ1-1	-	TGTGCCAGCAGCCAAGACCAAGCCTGGACGGGAGAAGCTTTCTTT	CASSQDQAWTGEAFF
-	TRBV12-1	TRBJ2-3	-	TGTGCCAGCAGCGTGGGGGGACTAGCGGGAGTGGCGGATACGCAGTATTTT	CASSVGGLAGVADTQYF
-	TRBV5-1	TRBJ2-7	-	TGCGCCAGCAGCTTCGGGGGGCTTAATAGCTACGAGCAGTACTTC	CASSFGGLNSYEQYF
-	TRBV15	TRBJ1-1	TRBD1	TGTGCCACCAGTGAAGGTCCCCGGGACAGGGGAGTTAACACTGAAGCTTTCTTT	CATSEGPRDRGVNTEAFF
-	TRBV7-3	TRBJ2-1	-	TGTGCCAGCAGCTTGTGGAGCCAGTCCTACAATGAGCAGTTCTTC	CASSLWSQSYNEQFF
-	TRBV5-4	TRBJ2-7	-	TGTGCCAGCAGCTTGGGTGGAGTAATCAACGAGCAGTACTTC	CASSLGGVINEQYF
-	TRBV21-1	TRBJ2-2	-	TGTGCCAGCCAGTCCGGGGAGCTGTTTTTT	CASQSGELFF
-	TRBV18	TRBJ1-5	-	TGTGCCAGCTCACCTTATAGCAATCAGCCCCAGCATTTT	CASSPYSNQPQHF
once	TRBV7-7	TRBJ2-1	-	TGTGCCAGCAGCCCCCGACTAGATCTTGAGCAGTTCTTC	CASSPRLDLEQFF
-	TRBV7-3	TRBJ2-1	TRBD1	TGTGCCAGCAGCCCCGACAGGGGAACTTACAATGAGCAGTTCTTC	CASSPDRGTYNEQFF
few	TRBV24-1	TRBJ2-2	TRBD1	TGTGCCACCAGTGGGGACAGGGACACCGGGGAGCTGTTTTTT	CATSGDRDTGELFF
-	TRBV3-1/TRBV3-2	TRBJ1-6	-	TGTGCCAGCAGCCAAGGGAGGGGAGTCGGCTCACCCCTCCACTTT	CASSQGRGVGSPLHF
-	TRBV4-3	TRBJ2-1	-	TGCGCCAGCAGCCAAGGAGGTCGGGACAACAATGAGCAGTTCTTC	CASSQGGRDNNEQFF
once	TRBV6-5	TRBJ1-1	TRBD1	TGTGCCAGCAGTTACTCCAACAGGGGAAGGGAAGCTTTCTTT	CASSYSNRGREAFF
-	TRBV18	TRBJ2-5	TRBD2	TGTGCCAGCTCACCACTAGGACTAGCGGGAGGGAAAGAGACCCAGTACTTC	CASSPLGLAGGKETQYF
-	TRBV18	TRBJ2-7	TRBD1	TGTGCCAGCTCACCCCTTGGAGGCACAGGGGACGAGCAGTACTTC	CASSPLGGTGDEQYF
-	TRBV7-9	TRBJ2-1	TRBD2	TGTGCCAGCAGCTTATCTAGCGGGAGTTACAATGAGCAGTTCTTC	CASSLSSGSYNEQFF
-	TRBV2	TRBJ1-4	-	TGTGCCAGCAGTGCAAGTCGGGCAGGGTTTAATGAAAAACTGTTTTTT	CASSASRAGFNEKLFF
-	TRBV4-1	TRBJ2-1	TRBD2	TGCGCCAGCAGCCAATTTGAGTCGGTCCTCGGGAGGGGTAATGAGCAGTTCTTC	CASSQFESVLGRGNEQFF
-	TRBV19	TRBJ1-2	-	TGTGCCAGCCGTCGCGGGGGCCTAGACATCTATGGCTACACCTTC	CASRRGGLDIYGYTF
-	TRBV7-9	TRBJ2-7	TRBD1	TGTGCCAGCAGCTTAGGGAAGGGGGACAGGGGCCACGAGCAGTACTTC	CASSLGKGDRGHEQYF
-	TRBV13	TRBJ1-1	-	TGTGCCAGCAGCCACCGCCCAGGCACTGAAGCTTTCTTT	CASSHRPGTEAFF
-	TRBV7-3	TRBJ2-5	-	TGTGCCACATCCCGGTTCGGAGGGGAGACCCAGTACTTC	CATSRFGGETQYF
-	TRBV7-8	TRBJ2-7	TRBD2	TGTGCCAGCAGCTTAAGACTAGCGGGTTCCTACGAGCAGTACTTC	CASSLRLAGSYEQYF
-	TRBV29-1	TRBJ1-2	-	TGCAGCGTTGAAGAGCGGGACAACTATGGCTACACCTTC	CSVEERDNYGYTF